This entry features one T cell receptor beta chain sequence. What it binds is not known. This sample was taken from a study of cytomegalovirus exposure and HLA in healthy donors. General study findings and limits: As a later analysis revealed, most CMV-associated TCR beta chains appeared HLA-restricted.

13 Jbeta primers and 60 Vbeta primers were used for the PCR. Here immunoSEQ multiplex PCR was the method, and the copy in TCRdb shows in-frame clones only, minus some. The table records approximately 170,000 clones, just under 75% of them present only once. Germline CDR1 and CDR2: PRHDT and FYEKMQ (reference sequence). The ends were cut back, 3 bases at V and 4 bases at J, with 10 bases in the middle. The CDR3 spans 15 residues. The genes are TRBV13 and TRBJ1-6, with D possibly being TRBD1 (6 bases). This receptor was identified in a man aged 30 to 45 in good health and CMV-seropositive. The sequenced sample consisted of PBMCs. The CDR3 DNA is TGTGCCAGCAGCTTGGGCAGGGGATATAATTCACCCCTCCACTTT. Its protein product is CASSLGRGYNSPLHF.